The clone carrying this T cell receptor (beta chain) was seen only a few times. No antigen is known for it. The PCR had 60 Vbeta and 13 Jbeta primers. Sequencing used immunoSEQ multiplex PCR; TCRdb keeps in-frame clones, though not all of them. The table shows about 52,000 clones, with roughly 73% occurring only once. These data originate in a study of cytomegalovirus exposure and HLA in healthy donors. Study-wide findings and caveats: The only immune exposure information that was available was CMV serostatus. Previous analysis showed most TCR beta V segments were productive about 87% or about 30% of the time. In a later analysis, at a false discovery rate of 0.05, under 20,000 TCR beta sequences were associated with HLA alleles. In a later analysis, DRB1 alleles had the most associated TCRs; HLA-C alleles the fewest.

CDR3 length: 15 amino acids. The ends were cut back, 0 bases at V and 8 bases at J, with 15 bases in the middle. The germline V gene encodes CDR1 SGDLS and CDR2 YYNGEE. Sequenced: PBMCs. The clonotype originates from a man between 18 and 35 years old in good health and CMV-seronegative. The chain carries TRBV9 and TRBJ2-1, with D maybe TRBD2 (6 bases). In DNA form, the CDR3 reads TGTGCCAGCAGCGTAGGACCCGGGGGAGGCGATGAGCAGTTCTTC. Encoded protein: CASSVGPGGGDEQFF.